A single sample gave rise to the 11 T cell receptor beta chains below, sequenced in a study of post-analysis software for immune sequencing data. Sequencing libraries made from TCR beta cDNA carried unique molecular identifiers. TCRdb re-analysed the PCR reads in MiXCR, keeping a single row per CDR3 protein. The sample consists of fewer than 850,000 distinct CDR3 sequences, just under 30% of them appearing once. These TCRs' antigens remain unknown. Study-wide points: TRBV5-6, TRBV5-1 and TRBV20-1 belonged to a set of a handful of TRBV segments that were more frequent in patients than controls.

The sample taken for sequencing was blood. Source of these receptors: a girl aged 5-17 years with multiple sclerosis.

For this clonotype: A read error may be the cause here, since a much bigger clone is one base away. The rearrangement uses TRBV29-1 and TRBJ2-1; D possibly corresponds to TRBD2 (5 bases). The V end was cut by 7 bases, the J end by 13 bases, with 23 bases between. The CDR3 loop spans 13 amino acids. Germline values: CDR1 SQVTM, CDR2 ANQGSEA. CDR3 nucleotides: TGCAGCGGCTCGCTCCTGAGCTGGGAGACCCAGTTCTTC. As protein: CSGSLLSWETQFF.

This clonotype has a handful of counts. The chain combines TRBV5-1 with TRBJ2-3; TRBD2 matches at 9 bases. V lost 3 bases to trimming and J lost 4 bases; unmatched junction nucleotides: 18. The V gene's germline CDR1 is SGHRS and CDR2 YFSETQ. The length of the CDR3 is 19 residues. The chain's CDR3 is CASSWTPSRAGGLPDTQYF. In DNA, the CDR3 is TGCGCCAGCAGCTGGACCCCCTCACGAGCGGGAGGTCTCCCAGATACGCAGTATTTT.

The sample holds a few counts of this clonotype. The chain is built from TRBV6-4 and TRBJ1-6; no clear D gene. Germline V gene sequence: CDR1 MRHNA, CDR2 SNTAGT. V lost 5 bases and J 5 bases, leaving 7 bases between the germline ends. This CDR3 is 13 amino acids long. The CDR3 nucleotides are TGTGCCAGCAGTCCGGTCCATAATTCACCCCTCCACTTT. Protein product: CASSPVHNSPLHF.

V is TRBV6-2 or TRBV6-3 and J is TRBJ1-2; D unresolved. Trimming pared 4 bases from V and 6 bases from J, leaving 18 bases between. Germline loops: CDR1 MNHEY, CDR2 SVGEGT. This CDR3 is built from 15 residues. CDR3 residues: CASSFSRTAGNGYTF. Here the CDR3 DNA reads TGTGCCAGCAGTTTTAGTCGGACCGCCGGGAATGGCTACACCTTC.

The chain is built from TRBV6-4 and TRBJ2-3; D ambiguous. This CDR3 region has 14 residues. The V gene's germline CDR1 is MRHNA and CDR2 SNTAGT. The ends were cut back, 2 bases at V and 4 bases at J, with 10 bases in the middle. CDR3 nucleotide sequence: TGTGCCAGCAGTGACGGCAGTGGGGCAGATACGCAGTATTTT. This codes for CASSDGSGADTQYF.

The chain has TRBV5-1 and TRBJ1-1; tentative D call: TRBD1 (5 bases). The CDR3 is made up of 15 amino acids. Germline V gene lookup returns CDR1 SGHRS and CDR2 YFSETQ. Trimming pared 3 bases from V and 0 bases from J, leaving 12 bases between. The CDR3 is CASSSGKGMNTEAFF. The CDR3 nucleotides read TGCGCCAGCAGCTCGGGGAAGGGGATGAACACTGAAGCTTTCTTT.

This clonotype was observed many times. The V call is TRBV5-1, the J call TRBJ1-1, with D hard to call. Between the trimmed V and J ends, which lost 3 bases and 0 bases, there was a span of 9 bases. CDR1 and CDR2 (germline): SGHRS, YFSETQ. CDR3 length: 14 residues. The CDR3 protein is CASSWTTVNTEAFF. CDR3 coding DNA: TGCGCCAGCAGCTGGACTACTGTGAACACTGAAGCTTTCTTT.

V and J are TRBV7-9 and TRBJ2-3; no definite D call. V was pared by 8 bases and J by 4 bases, with 7 bases between. This CDR3 has 11 amino acids. Per germline, CDR1 SEHNR and CDR2 FQNEAQ (reference sequence). CDR3 sequence: CASGRPDTQYF. The CDR3 DNA reads as TGTGCCAGCGGGCGGCCAGATACGCAGTATTTT.

This clonotype was found a few times. This chain uses TRBV20-1 with TRBJ2-1; perhaps TRBD2 as D (7 bases). The CDR3 covers 16 residues. With 6 bases removed from V and 3 bases from J, the gap between germline ends came to 21 bases. Germline lookup yields CDR1 DFQATT and CDR2 SNEGSKA (reference sequence). The CDR3 spells CSAEAFGGGDYNEQFF. CDR3 coding DNA: TGCAGTGCGGAAGCGTTTGGGGGGGGCGACTACAATGAGCAGTTCTTC.

There are a few counts of this clonotype. The chain links TRBV7-2 to TRBJ2-5; D call uncertain. Deletions cut 3 bases from V and 6 bases from J, with 8 bases between. The CDR3 loop spans 12 amino acids. Germline V CDR1 and CDR2: SGHTA, FQGNSA. CDR3 sequence reads: CASSLNKKTQYF. In nucleotides, the CDR3 is TGTGCCAGCAGCTTGAACAAAAAGACCCAGTACTTC.

This clonotype has just a few counts. The rearrangement links TRBV3-1 to TRBJ1-5; TRBD1 is a possible D gene (5 bases). V gave up 3 bases and J gave up 1 base, with 16 bases separating them. The CDR3 consists of 17 residues. From germline, CDR1 is LGHDT and CDR2 YNNKEL (reference sequence). CDR3 amino acids: CASSQTSAGLSNQPQHF. DNA for the CDR3: TGTGCCAGCAGCCAGACCTCGGCAGGGTTAAGCAATCAGCCCCAGCATTTT.